This T cell receptor beta chain was sequenced in a study of cytomegalovirus exposure and HLA in healthy donors. Study-wide context: From about 179 million T cells, an earlier analysis saw approximately 120 million unique TCR beta sequences.

The PCR used 60 Vbeta and 13 Jbeta primers. The protocol was immunoSEQ multiplex PCR, while the TCRdb copy is restricted to in-frame clones and leaves out a portion. The repertoire holds roughly 140,000 clones, roughly 80% seen once, with approximately 2.9% in the top ten. Trimming cost V 6 bases and J 5 bases; bases outside gene matches: 5. Germline CDR1 MGHDK, CDR2 SYGVNS. CDR3 size: 13 residues. In the case of this clone: What it recognizes is unknown.

Study results and caveats: Some V segments could not be told apart, so they were left out, TRBV6-2 and TRBV6-3 among them. Common viral pathogens (according to a later analysis) appeared linked to several of the most significant clusters.

This chain joins TRBV25-1 and TRBJ2-7; 9 nucleotides agree with TRBD1. This clonotype originated in a man in his forties in good health and CMV-seropositive. The sequencing input was PBMCs. The CDR3 reads CASSGQGINEQYF. The CDR3 DNA sequence: TGTGCCAGCAGCGGACAGGGGATCAACGAGCAGTACTTC.